This T cell receptor (beta chain) was sequenced in a study of CXCR3-negative and CXCR3-positive naive CD8 T cells. Overall study findings and caveats: Post-cryopreservation CXCR3 expression was partly diminished, and the bulk of assays employed fresh PBMCs. Greater hydrophobicity was found in TRB CDR3s of CXCR3-positive naive cells than of CXCR3-negative naive cells.

The CDR3 has 15 residues. Per germline, CDR1 MNHEY and CDR2 SVGEGT. Preparation of TRB cDNA libraries relied on 5' RACE carrying UMI labels. TCRdb reprocessed the 5' RACE reads, keeping one entry per CDR3 protein, no DNA. The sample includes roughly 130,000 distinct CDR3 sequences. Researchers sorted more than 250,000 cells of each CD8+ T cell subset in triplicate. Worth noting for this clonotype: Its cognate antigen is unknown.

The receptor's source is a human donor in good health. Some clones in this sample may be carry-over from other donors' samples. The rearrangement links TRBV6-2 or TRBV6-3 to TRBJ2-1; TCRdb calls TRBD2, which cannot be checked without DNA. The sample taken for sequencing was naive CXCR3+ CD8+ T cells from blood. Subset described: CD45RO-CCR7+CD27+CD95- naive CD8+ T cells expressing CXCR3 (TNR3+). The CDR3 reads CASTLTSGGADEQFF.